This is a list of T cell receptor beta chains from one sample in a study of T cell repertoires in cytomegalovirus infection. MiXCR, applied by TCRdb to the reads, yields one record per CDR3 protein. Here the sample spans 640,000 or so distinct CDR3 sequences, 30% to 35% being singletons. These TCRs are of unknown antigen specificity. The sample in question was cultured PBMCs, obtained from culture after CMV antigen stimulation. The receptors here all came from a human donor in good health (CMV status not recorded). Some clones in this sample may be carry-over from other donors' samples. Each CDR3 is given with its conserved first and last residue. Clone size, where shown, is once, few, many, or a class for clones that have expanded.

>few|TRBV19
CASSPRDREVGELFF
>.|TRBV20-1
CSARVADTQYF
>few|TRBV4-3
CASSQDFAGSGETQYF
>.|TRBV5-1
CASSVEGDAGYGYTF
>few|TRBV7-8
CAVIGETRTDTQYF
>.|TRBV25-1
CASSELTDRDYGYTF
>few|TRBV29-1
CSVEDPFGTGSNTEAFF
>many|TRBV7-2
CASSLGLTGYEQFF
>.|TRBV11-2
CASSLMEQYNEQFF
>.|TRBV29-1
CSALGGAGNIQYF
>few|TRBV6-2/TRBV6-3
CASSVAGGNEQFF
>.|TRBV11-2
CASSLVAVLDEQYF
>few|TRBV7-6
CASSARGSRSAVF
>.|TRBV4-1
CASSQALGTGRFGSYEQYF
>.|TRBV7-2
CASSHRTRTDTQYF
>.|TRBV25-1
CASSESIRREFSTDTQYF
>few|TRBV19
CASGHRDETQYF
>.|TRBV12-5
CASGSWGLYEQYF
>few|TRBV12-3/TRBV12-4
CASSFGGPLHF
>few|TRBV3-1
CASSQGASYEQYF
>few|TRBV27
CASSARLAGEYNEQFF
>few|TRBV11-3
CASSLGGMGTGELFF
>.|TRBV7-9
CASTPRTSGLNEQFF
>.|TRBV19
CASRGSSEKLFF
>many|TRBV11-2
CASSLARGDSGQETQYF
>.|TRBV4-2
CASSQESLGAGALRGGQYF
>.|TRBV6-2/TRBV6-3
CASSYFSGRIGQPQHF
>once|TRBV5-3
CASSSLAGADTQYF
>.|TRBV30
CAWRGPGMDYEQYF
>.|TRBV9
CASSAAGYQETQYF
>many|TRBV7-2
CASSLERNPLYGYTF
>.|TRBV5-1
CASSLALGGEQYF
>.|TRBV2
CASTWGGGAHEQFF
>few|TRBV5-1
CASSLEFRLRDEQFF
>few|TRBV10-3
CAISDGESGYTF
>.|TRBV10-3
CAIRKTSGDNEQFF
>few|TRBV6-5
CASSYFLGTGELFF
>few|TRBV12-3/TRBV12-4
CASRAGLAGGSGELFF
>.|TRBV6-5
CASTRAGQNTGELFF
>few|TRBV30
CAWSAGLAGGLNNEQFF
>.|TRBV12-3/TRBV12-4
CASSARDSYNQPQHF
>.|TRBV28
CASVSPLYEQYF
>.|TRBV27
CASSFTGVGYGYTF
>few|TRBV7-2
CASSHRGPLNIQYF
>.|TRBV19
CASSIQVYSNQPQHF
>.|TRBV6-2/TRBV6-3
CASRPRAGLSYEQYF